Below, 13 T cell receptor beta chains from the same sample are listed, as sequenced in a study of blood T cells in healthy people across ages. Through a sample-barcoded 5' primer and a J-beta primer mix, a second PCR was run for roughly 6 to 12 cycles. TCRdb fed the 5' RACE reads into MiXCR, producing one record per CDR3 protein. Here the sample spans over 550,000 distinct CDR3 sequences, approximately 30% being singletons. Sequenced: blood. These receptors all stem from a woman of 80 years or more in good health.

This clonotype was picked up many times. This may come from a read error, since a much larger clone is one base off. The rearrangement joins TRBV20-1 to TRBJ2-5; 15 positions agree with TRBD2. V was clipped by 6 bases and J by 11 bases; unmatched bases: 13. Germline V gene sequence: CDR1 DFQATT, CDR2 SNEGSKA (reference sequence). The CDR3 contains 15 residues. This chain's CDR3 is CSALKGTSGGNEQYF. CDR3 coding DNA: TGCAGTGCCTTAAAGGGGACTAGCGGGGGGAATGAGCAGTACTTC.

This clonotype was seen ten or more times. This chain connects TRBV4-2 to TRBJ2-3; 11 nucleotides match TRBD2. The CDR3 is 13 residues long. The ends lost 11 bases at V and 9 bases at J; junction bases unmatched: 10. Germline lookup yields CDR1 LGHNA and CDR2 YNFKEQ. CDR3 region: CALTRSGGATQYF. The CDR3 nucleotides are TGTGCCCTTACCCGTAGCGGGGGGGCAACGCAGTATTTT.

CDR3 sequence (DNA): TGTGCCAGCAGCGGTACAGGATCTCGTGGCTACACCTTC. Translated: CASSGTGSRGYTF. The rearrangement joins TRBV7-9 to TRBJ1-2, with TRBD1 as a possible D gene (5 bases). This CDR3 region has 13 residues. Germline values: CDR1 SEHNR, CDR2 FQNEAQ (reference sequence). Between the trimmed V and J ends, which lost 5 bases and 7 bases, there was a span of 14 bases.

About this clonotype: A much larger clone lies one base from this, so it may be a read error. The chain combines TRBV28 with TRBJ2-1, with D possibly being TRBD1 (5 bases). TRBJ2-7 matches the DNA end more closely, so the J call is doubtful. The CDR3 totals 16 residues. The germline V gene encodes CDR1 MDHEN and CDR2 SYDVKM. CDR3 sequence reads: CASSFQYRTSYNEQYF. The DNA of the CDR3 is TGTGCCAGCAGTTTCCAATACAGGACCTCCTACAATGAGCAGTACTTC.

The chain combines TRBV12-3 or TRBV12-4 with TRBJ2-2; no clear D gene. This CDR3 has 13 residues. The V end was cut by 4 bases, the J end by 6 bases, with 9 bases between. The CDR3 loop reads CASSSLGAGELFF. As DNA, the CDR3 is TGTGCCAGCAGTTCTCTCGGTGCCGGGGAGCTGTTTTTT.

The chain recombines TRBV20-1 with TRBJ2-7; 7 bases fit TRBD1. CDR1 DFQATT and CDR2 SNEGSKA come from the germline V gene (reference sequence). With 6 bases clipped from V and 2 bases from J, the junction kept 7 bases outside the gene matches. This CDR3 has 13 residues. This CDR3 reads CSAWDSPPYEQYF. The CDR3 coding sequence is TGCAGTGCCTGGGACAGTCCTCCCTACGAGCAGTACTTC.

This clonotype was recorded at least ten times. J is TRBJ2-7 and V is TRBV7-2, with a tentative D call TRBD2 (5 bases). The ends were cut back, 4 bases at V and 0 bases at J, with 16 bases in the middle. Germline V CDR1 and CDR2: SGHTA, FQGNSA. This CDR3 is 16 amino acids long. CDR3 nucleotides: TGTGCCAGCAGCTACGCGGGTACAGCCCACTCCTACGAGCAGTACTTC. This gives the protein CASSYAGTAHSYEQYF. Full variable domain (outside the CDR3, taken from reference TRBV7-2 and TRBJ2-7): GAGVSQSPSNKVTEKGKDVELRCDPISGHTALYWYRQSLGQGLEFLIYFQGNSAPDKSGLPSDRFSAERTGGSVSTLTIQRTQQEDSAVYLCASSYAGTAHSYEQYFGPGTRLTVT.

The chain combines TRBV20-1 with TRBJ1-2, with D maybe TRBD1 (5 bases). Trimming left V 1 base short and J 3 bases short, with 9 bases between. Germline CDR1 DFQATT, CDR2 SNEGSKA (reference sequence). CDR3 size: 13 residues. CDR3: CSARGGTDYGYTF. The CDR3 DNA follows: TGCAGTGCTAGAGGAGGGACGGACTATGGCTACACCTTC.

The CDR3: CASSLVAWGNNSPLHF. The CDR3, as DNA: TGCGCCAGCAGCTTGGTAGCTTGGGGCAATAATTCACCCCTCCACTTT. V is TRBV5-1 and J is TRBJ1-6, with a weak D call TRBD1 (5 bases). V gave up 0 bases and J gave up 5 bases, with 12 bases separating them. Looked up from germline, CDR1 is SGHRS and CDR2 is YFSETQ. CDR3 length: 16 amino acids.

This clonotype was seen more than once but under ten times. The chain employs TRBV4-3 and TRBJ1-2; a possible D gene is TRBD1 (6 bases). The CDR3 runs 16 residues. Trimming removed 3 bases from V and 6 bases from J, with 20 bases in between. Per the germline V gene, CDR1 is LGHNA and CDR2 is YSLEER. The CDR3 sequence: CASSQDNRVAGNGYTF. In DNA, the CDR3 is TGCGCCAGCAGCCAGGACAACAGGGTGGCCGGGAATGGCTACACCTTC.

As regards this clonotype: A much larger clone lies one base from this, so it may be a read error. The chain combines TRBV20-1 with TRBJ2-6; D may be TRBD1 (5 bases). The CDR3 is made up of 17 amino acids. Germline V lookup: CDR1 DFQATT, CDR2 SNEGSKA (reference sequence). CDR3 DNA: TGCAGTGCTAGAGATCAGAGCGCGGCTACTGGGGCCAACGTCCCGACTTTC. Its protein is CSARDQSAATGANVPTF.

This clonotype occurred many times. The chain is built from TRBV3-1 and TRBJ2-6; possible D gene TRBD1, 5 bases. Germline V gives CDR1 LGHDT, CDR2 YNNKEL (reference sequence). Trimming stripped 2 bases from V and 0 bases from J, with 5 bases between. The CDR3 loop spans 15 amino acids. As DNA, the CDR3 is TGTGCCAGCAGCCAAAGGGGCTCTGGGGCCAACGTCCTGACTTTC. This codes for CASSQRGSGANVLTF.

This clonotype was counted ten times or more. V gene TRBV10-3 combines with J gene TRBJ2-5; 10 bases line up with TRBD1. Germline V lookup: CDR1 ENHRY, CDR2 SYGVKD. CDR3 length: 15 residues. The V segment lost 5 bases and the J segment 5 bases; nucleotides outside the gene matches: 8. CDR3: CAISPTTGGTETQYF. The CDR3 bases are TGTGCCATCAGTCCAACGACAGGGGGCACGGAGACCCAGTACTTC.